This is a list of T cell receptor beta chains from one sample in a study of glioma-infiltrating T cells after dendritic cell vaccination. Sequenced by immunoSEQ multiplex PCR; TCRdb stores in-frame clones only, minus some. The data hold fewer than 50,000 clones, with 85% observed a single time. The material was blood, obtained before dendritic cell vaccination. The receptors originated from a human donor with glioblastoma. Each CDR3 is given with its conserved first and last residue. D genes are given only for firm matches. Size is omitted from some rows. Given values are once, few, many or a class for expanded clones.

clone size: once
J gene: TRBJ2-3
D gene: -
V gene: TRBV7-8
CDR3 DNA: TGTGCCAGCAGCTTAGACGGGACAGATACGCAGTATTTT
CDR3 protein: CASSLDGTDTQYF

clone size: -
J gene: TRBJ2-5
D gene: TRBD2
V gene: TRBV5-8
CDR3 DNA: TGTGCCAGCAGCAGCCCTAGCGGGGGCCAAGAGACCCAGTACTTC
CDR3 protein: CASSSPSGGQETQYF

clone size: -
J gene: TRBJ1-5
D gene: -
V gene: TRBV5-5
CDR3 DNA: TGTGCCAGCAGCTTGGGGGGGGGACCAAATCAGCCCCAGCATTTT
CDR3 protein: CASSLGGGPNQPQHF

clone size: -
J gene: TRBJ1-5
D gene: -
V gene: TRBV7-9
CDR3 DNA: TGTGCCAGCAGCCGGACGGGAGTCGGTCAGCCCCAGCATTTT
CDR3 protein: CASSRTGVGQPQHF

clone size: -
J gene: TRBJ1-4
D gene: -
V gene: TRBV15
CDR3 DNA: TGTGCCACCAGCAGAGATCAGGGGCGAACTAATGAAAAACTGTTTTTT
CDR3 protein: CATSRDQGRTNEKLFF

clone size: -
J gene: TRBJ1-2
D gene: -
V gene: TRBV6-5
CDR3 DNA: TGTGCCAGCAGTTACGACAGAACCTACTATGGCTACACCTTC
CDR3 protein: CASSYDRTYYGYTF

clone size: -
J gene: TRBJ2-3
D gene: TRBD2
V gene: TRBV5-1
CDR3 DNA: TGCGCCAGCAGGCTAGCGGGAGGCTCTAGCACAGATACGCAGTATTTT
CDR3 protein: CASRLAGGSSTDTQYF

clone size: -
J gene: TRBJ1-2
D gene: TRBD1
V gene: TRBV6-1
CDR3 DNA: TGTGCCAGCAGTGCGGGACAGGGCGTTGGCTACACCTTC
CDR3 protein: CASSAGQGVGYTF

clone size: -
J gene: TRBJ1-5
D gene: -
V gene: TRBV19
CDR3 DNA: TGTGCCAGTAGCGGAGGGGGGGGCGGCAATCAGCCCCAGCATTTT
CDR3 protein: CASSGGGGGNQPQHF

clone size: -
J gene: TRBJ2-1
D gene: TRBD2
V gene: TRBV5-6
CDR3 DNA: TGTGCCAGCAGCATGACTAGCGGGAGAGCGTACAATGAGCAGTTCTTC
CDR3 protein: CASSMTSGRAYNEQFF

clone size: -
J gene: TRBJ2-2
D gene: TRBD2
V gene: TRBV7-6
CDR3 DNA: TGTGCCAGCAGCTTGTACCCACTGACTAGCGGGGGGGCGAACACCGGGGAGCTGTTTTTT
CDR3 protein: CASSLYPLTSGGANTGELFF

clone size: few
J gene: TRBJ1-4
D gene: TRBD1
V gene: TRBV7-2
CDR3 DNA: TGTGCCAGCAGCTTAGTCGGGACAGGGGATGAAAAACTGTTTTTT
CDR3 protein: CASSLVGTGDEKLFF

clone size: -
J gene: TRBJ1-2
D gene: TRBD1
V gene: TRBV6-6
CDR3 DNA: TGTGCCAGCCGAGGGGACAGGGATGGCTACACCTTC
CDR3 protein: CASRGDRDGYTF

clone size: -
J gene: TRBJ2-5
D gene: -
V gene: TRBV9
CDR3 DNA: TGTGCCAGCAGCGTAGGGCTGGGGGCAGAGACCCAGTACTTC
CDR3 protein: CASSVGLGAETQYF

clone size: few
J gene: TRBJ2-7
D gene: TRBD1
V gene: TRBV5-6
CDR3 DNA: TGTGCCAGCAGCTTCGCGTCTCAGGGGGCGCAAGAGCAGTACTTC
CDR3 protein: CASSFASQGAQEQYF

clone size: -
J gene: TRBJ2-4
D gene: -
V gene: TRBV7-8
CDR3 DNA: TGTGCCAGCAGCCAAAACCTAAGCGTAGCGGTAGTAGCCAAAAACATTCAGTACTTC
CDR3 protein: CASSQNLSVAVVAKNIQYF

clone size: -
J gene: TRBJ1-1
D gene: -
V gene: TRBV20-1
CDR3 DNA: TGCAGCGCAAACGGGAAGACTGAAGCTTTCTTT
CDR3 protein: CSANGKTEAFF

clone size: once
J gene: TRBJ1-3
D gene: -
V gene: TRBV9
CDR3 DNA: TGTGCCAGCAGCGTCCTCGGGGGGCGCGGAAACACCATATATTTT
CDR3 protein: CASSVLGGRGNTIYF

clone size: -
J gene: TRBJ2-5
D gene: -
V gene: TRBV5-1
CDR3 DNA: TGCGCCAGCAGCTCGATGACTATTACGGAGACCCAGTACTTC
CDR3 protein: CASSSMTITETQYF